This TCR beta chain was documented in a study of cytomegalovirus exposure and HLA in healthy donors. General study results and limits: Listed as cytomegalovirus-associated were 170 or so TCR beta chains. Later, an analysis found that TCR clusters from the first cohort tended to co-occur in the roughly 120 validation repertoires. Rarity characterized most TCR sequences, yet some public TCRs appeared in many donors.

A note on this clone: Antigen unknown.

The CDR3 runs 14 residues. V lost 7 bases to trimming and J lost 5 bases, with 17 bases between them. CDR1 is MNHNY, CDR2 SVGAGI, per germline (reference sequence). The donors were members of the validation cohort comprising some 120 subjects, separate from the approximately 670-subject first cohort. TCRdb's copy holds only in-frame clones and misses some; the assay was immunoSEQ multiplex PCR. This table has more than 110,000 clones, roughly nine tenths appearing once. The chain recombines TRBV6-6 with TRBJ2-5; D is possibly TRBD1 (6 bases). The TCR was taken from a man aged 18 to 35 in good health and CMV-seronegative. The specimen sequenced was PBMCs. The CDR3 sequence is CASMIPGARETQYF. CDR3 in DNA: TGTGCCAGCATGATTCCAGGGGCCAGGGAGACCCAGTACTTC.